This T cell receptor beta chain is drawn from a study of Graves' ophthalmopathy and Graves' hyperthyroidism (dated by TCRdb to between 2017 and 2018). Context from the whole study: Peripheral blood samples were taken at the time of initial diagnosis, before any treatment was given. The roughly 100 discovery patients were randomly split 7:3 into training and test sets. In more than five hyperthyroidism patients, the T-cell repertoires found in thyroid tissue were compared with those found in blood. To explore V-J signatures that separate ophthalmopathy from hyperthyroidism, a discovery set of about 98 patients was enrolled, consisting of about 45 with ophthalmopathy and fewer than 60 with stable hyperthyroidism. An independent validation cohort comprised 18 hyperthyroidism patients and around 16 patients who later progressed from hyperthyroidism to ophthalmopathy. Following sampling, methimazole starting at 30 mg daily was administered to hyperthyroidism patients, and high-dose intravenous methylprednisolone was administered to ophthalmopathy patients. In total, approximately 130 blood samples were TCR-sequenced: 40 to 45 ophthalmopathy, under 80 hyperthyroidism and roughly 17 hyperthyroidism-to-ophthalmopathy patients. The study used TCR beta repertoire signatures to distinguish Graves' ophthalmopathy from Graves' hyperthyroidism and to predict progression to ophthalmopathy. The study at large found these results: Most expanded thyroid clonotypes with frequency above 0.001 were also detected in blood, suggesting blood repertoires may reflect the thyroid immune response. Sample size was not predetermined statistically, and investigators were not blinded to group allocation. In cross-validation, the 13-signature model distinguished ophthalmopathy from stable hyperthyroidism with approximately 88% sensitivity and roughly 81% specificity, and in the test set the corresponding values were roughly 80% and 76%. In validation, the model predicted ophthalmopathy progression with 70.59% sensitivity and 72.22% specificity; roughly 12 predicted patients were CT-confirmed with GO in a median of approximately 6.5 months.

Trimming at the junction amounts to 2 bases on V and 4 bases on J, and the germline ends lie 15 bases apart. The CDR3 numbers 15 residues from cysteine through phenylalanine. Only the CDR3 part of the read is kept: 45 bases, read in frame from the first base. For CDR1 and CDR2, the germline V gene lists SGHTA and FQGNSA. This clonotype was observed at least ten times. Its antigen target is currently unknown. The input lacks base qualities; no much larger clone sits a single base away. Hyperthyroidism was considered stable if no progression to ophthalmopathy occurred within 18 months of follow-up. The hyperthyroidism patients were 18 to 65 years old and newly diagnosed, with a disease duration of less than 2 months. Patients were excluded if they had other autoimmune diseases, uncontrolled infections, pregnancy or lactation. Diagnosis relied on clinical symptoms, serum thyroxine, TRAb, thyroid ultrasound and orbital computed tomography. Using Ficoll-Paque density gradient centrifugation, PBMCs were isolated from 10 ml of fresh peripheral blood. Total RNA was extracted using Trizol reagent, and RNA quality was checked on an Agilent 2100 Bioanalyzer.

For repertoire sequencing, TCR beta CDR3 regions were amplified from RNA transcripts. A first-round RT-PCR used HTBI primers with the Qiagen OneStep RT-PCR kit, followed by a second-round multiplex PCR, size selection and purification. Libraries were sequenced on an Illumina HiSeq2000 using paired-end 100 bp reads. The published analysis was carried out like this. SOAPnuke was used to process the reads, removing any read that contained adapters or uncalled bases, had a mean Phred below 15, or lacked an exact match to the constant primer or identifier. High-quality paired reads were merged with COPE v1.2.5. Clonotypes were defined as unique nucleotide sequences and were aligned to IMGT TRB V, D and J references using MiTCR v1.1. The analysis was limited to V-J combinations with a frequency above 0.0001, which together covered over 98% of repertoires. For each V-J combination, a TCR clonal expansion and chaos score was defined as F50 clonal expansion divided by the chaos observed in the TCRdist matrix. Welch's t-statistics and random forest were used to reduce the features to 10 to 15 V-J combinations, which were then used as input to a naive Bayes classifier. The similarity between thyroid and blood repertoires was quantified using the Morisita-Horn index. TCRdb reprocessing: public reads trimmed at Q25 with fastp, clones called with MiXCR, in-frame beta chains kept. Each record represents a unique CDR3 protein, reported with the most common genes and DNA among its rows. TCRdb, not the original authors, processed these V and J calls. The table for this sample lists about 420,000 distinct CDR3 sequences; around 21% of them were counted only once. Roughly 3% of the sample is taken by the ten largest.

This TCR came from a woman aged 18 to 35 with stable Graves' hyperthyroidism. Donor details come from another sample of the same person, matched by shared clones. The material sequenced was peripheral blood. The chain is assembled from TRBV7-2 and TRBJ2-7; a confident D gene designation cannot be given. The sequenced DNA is TGTGCCAGCAGCTTATTGCCCCATCCGGAATACGAGCAGTACTTC. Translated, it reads CASSLLPHPEYEQYF. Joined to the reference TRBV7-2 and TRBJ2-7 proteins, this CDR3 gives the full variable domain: GAGVSQSPSNKVTEKGKDVELRCDPISGHTALYWYRQSLGQGLEFLIYFQGNSAPDKSGLPSDRFSAERTGGSVSTLTIQRTQQEDSAVYLCASSLLPHPEYEQYFGPGTRLTVT.